Listed here is a single T cell receptor (beta chain). The data derive from a study of T cells in localized non-small cell lung cancer. Profiled with immunoSEQ multiplex PCR; TCRdb holds only in-frame clones, not every one. The sample consists of over 1,400 clones, around 25% of them appearing once. The sample was normal lung tissue next to the tumor, taken before any cancer treatment. The sequence was obtained from a man between 40 and 70 years old with stage II squamous cell lung carcinoma.

CDR3: CASSTPPGGYSNQPQHF. CDR3 nucleotide sequence: TGTGCCAGTAGTACCCCCCCGGGGGGCTATAGCAATCAGCCCCAGCATTTT. The chain joins TRBV19 to TRBJ1-5; D might be TRBD1 (6 bases). Germline loops: CDR1 LNHDA, CDR2 SQIVND (reference sequence). Between the trimmed V and J ends, which lost 4 bases and 0 bases, there was a span of 16 bases. The CDR3 consists of 17 residues.